The entry below describes one TCR beta chain. This clonotype has at least ten counts. Its antigen is not yet known. No much larger clone exists at a distance of one base, and base qualities are not known. The library relied on PCR. The sequencer was an Illumina HiSeq 2500. To normalize quantification of the TCRbeta repertoire, the TCR libraries were built with molecular barcoding that relied on unique molecular identifiers. Clones were called with MiXCR by TCRdb after fastp trimmed the public reads at Q25, and only in-frame beta chains were retained. Here each entry gathers all rows of one CDR3 protein and keeps the most common genes and DNA. This sample is represented by hundreds of thousands of distinct CDR3 sequences; approximately 20% of them were singletons. 3% to 4% of the sample comes from the top ten. Measured from the cysteine to the phenylalanine, the CDR3 is 13 residues long. Just CDR3 DNA is preserved here, 39 bases in frame from base 1. V is cut by 0 bases and J by 7 bases, and the space between the germline ends is 5 bases. The germline V gene supplies CDR1 SGHRS and CDR2 YFSETQ.

This sample stems from a study of T-cell reconstitution after alpha-beta-depleted transplantation in children (TCRdb year 2016). For context, the study as a whole: Using TCR repertoire profiling, the study followed T-cell immune reconstitution in a quantitative way in children after TCRalphabeta/CD19-depleted allogeneic hematopoietic cell transplantation.

The TCR was taken from a human donor who donated a stem cell graft to a child with acute lymphoblastic leukemia. The chain employs TRBV5-1 and TRBJ1-6, with no confident D gene call. Sequences were derived from PBMCs from the stem cell graft donor, sampled from the stem cell graft. The nucleotide sequence reads TGCGCCAGCAGCTTGGCGGGGAATTCACCCCTCCACTTT. It codes for CASSLAGNSPLHF.